The T cell receptor (beta chain) under discussion was sequenced for a study of blood T cell repertoires in COVID-19. CDR3 length: 15 residues. CDR1 and CDR2 from the germline V gene are LNHDA and SQIVND (reference sequence). The J segment lost 7 bases and the V segment lost 7 bases, leaving 15 bases of the junction unmatched. Assay: immunoSEQ multiplex PCR; the TCRdb copy retains only in-frame clones and omits some. The table lists 160,000 or so clones, roughly 84% of them singletons, with about 1.2% in the top ten. Participants, roughly 18 to 90 years old, spanned some 23 US areas. The TCR sequence derives from a human donor with acute COVID-19. The donor label of this sample is uncertain. V usage is TRBV19 and J usage is TRBJ1-2; 7 bases match TRBD1. Specimen: PBMCs or T cells enriched from blood (not recorded which). CDR3 loop: CASTLKGGEWGGYTF. As DNA, the CDR3 is TGTGCCAGTACCCTAAAAGGGGGCGAATGGGGTGGCTACACCTTC.